The text below deals with one T cell receptor (beta chain). Antigen specificity is unknown. iRepertoire HTBI primers and Arm-PCR of CDR3 regions built TCR beta libraries. TCRdb analysed the multiplex PCR reads with MiXCR anew, one entry per CDR3 protein. The sample includes 200,000 to 250,000 distinct CDR3 sequences, 15% to 20% of them seen just once. The sample belongs to a study of regulatory T cells in long-lasting Graves disease. Points from the study as a whole: Persistent disease samples used TRBV28, TRBJ1-2 and TRBJ2-5 preferentially. The study found persistent patients shared more public clonotypes (about 3,000) than new patients (roughly 880).

The time point: newly diagnosed GD, antithyroid drugs for less than 3 months. TCR sequences were obtained from RNA taken from PBMCs. Germline V gene data show CDR1 as MDHEN and CDR2 as SYDVKM. V gave up 10 bases and J gave up 4 bases, with 17 bases separating them. The CDR3 totals 14 residues. This specimen consisted of peripheral blood mononuclear cells (PBMCs), obtained at new diagnosis, from a patient treated with antithyroid drugs. V gene TRBV28 combines with J gene TRBJ2-1; D is uncertain. The receptor was derived from a female donor with Graves disease. CDR3 nucleotides: TGTGCCACCGGGTTTGGGCCCATGTACAATGAGCAGTTCTTC. It codes for CATGFGPMYNEQFF.